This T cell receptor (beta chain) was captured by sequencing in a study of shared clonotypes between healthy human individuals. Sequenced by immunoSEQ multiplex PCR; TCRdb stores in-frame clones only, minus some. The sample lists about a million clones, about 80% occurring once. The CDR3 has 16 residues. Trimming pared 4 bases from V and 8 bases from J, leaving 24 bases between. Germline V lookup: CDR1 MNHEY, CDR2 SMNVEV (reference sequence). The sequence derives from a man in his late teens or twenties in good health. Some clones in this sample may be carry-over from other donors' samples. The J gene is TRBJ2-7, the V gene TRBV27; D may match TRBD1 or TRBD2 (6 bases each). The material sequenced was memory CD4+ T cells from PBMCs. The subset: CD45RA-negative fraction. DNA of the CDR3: TGTGCCAGCAGTTCGCCAGGGGTTGGGGAGCGCGGGAAGCAGTACTTC. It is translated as CASSSPGVGERGKQYF.